Below, one T cell receptor (beta chain) is given with its context. The target of this receptor is not known. No quality values exist for individual bases; no much larger clone is one base distant. This sample stems from a study of lymphopenia after photon versus proton radiotherapy (dated by TCRdb to between 2017 and 2020). With respect to the entire study: The study compared the immunological effects of photon versus proton radiation therapy in patients with gastrointestinal tumors who developed high-grade lymphopenia. The cohort included some 20 patients with gastrointestinal tumors who developed lymphopenia after receiving either photon or proton therapy. The study aimed to characterize how the two radiation modalities differ in their impact on the immune system. What the study reported, not specific to this receptor: During treatment, patients who received photon therapy lost naive T cells and TCR diversity and gained effector/memory populations, whereas patients who received proton therapy remained relatively stable. Across the cohort, an inverse correlation was found between a larger post-nadir drop in TCR diversity and overall survival time among patients who died. The survival association was assessed only in patients who died, and the authors presented better survival with proton therapy as a possibility rather than a demonstrated result. After the lymphocyte count nadir, oligoclonal expansion, especially of CD8+ Temra cells, was observed in photon-treated repertoires, and the drop in diversity was driven by this expansion.

Library preparation used the immunoSEQ multiplex PCR assay. T cell repertoires were profiled by deep sequencing of rearranged TCR beta loci, alongside multiparametric flow cytometry. This immuneACCESS table, as held by TCRdb, lists in-frame sequences with V and J called but not all clones. Of the missing ones, under half trace to an unresolved V gene in checked studies; the others have no known cause. The sample table shows tens of thousands of clones, and more than 75% are seen once. The ten biggest clones cover 10% to 12% of the sample. The CDR3 has 12 amino acids, counting the end cysteine and phenylalanine. The retained sequence is limited to the CDR3, 36 bases, with the frame set at the first base. Trimming at the junction amounts to 4 bases on V and 5 bases on J, and the germline ends lie 9 bases apart. From the germline V gene, CDR1 is SNHLY and CDR2 is FYNNEI.

This specimen consisted of peripheral blood, obtained from a patient treated with proton-based radiotherapy. The origin of this receptor is a man older than 75 with esophageal cancer. The sequence links TRBV2 to TRBJ2-7; no D gene call is confident. The CDR3 reads as follows: CASSVNGDEQYF. The sequence in DNA is TGTGCCAGCAGTGTAAATGGCGACGAGCAGTACTTC.